The source of this TCR beta chain is a study of cytotoxic CD8 clonotypes in ibrutinib-treated CLL. Study as a whole: Response specimens were obtained following a median treatment duration of approximately 11 months, with a range of 6 to 36. Study-level findings and limits: Sustained-remission and progressing patients had unequal sampling times. Public clonotypes, an uncommon group, contracted or remained stable on treatment.

Assay: immunoSEQ multiplex PCR; the TCRdb copy retains only in-frame clones and omits some. This sample yields about 50,000 clones, of which 57% are seen a single time; around 30% belongs to the top ten. Trimming cost V 2 bases and J 10 bases, with 8 bases left between them. CDR1 is MNHNS and CDR2 is SASEGT in the germline V gene. This CDR3 region has 11 residues. In this sample, this clone turned up many times. Its antigen is undetermined. The sequencing used PBMCs, collected after 24 months of ibrutinib treatment. The chain uses TRBV6-1 and TRBJ1-2; maybe TRBD1 (6 bases). The clonotype was recovered from a human donor with chronic lymphocytic leukemia. The CDR3 protein is CASSEWTDYTF. In DNA, the CDR3 is TGTGCCAGCAGTGAATGGACAGACTACACCTTC.